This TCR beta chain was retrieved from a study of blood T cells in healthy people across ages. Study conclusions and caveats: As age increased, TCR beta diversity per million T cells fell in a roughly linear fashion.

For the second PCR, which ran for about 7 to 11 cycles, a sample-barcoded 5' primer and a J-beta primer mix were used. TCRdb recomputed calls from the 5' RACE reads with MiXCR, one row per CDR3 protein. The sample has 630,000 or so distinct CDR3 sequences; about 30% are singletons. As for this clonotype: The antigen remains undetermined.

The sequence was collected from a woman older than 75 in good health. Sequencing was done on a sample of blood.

The CDR3 reads CASSYEYEQYF. The CDR3 DNA sequence: TGTGCCAGCAGTTACGAGTACGAGCAGTACTTC. The chain joins TRBV7-9 to TRBJ2-7; D unresolved. Germline-derived CDR1 and CDR2 are SEHNR and FQNEAQ (reference sequence). The CDR3 length is 11 residues. Trimming cost V 6 bases and J 4 bases, with 7 bases left between them.